Each of the 15 T cell receptor beta chains below was sequenced from the same sample in a study of blood T cells in healthy people across ages. Then a second PCR, running about 7 to 11 cycles, was carried out with a sample-barcoded 5' primer and a J-beta primer mix. TCRdb reprocessed the 5' RACE reads via MiXCR and lists one record per CDR3 protein. This table has fewer than 800,000 distinct CDR3 sequences, approximately 25% appearing once. A further study also used this sample, focusing on T cells of mothers and their children.

Sample: blood. The source of these receptors is a boy between 5 and 17 years old in good health.

The chain uses TRBV7-6 and TRBJ2-3; TRBD1 aligns across 9 bases. V lost 4 bases to trimming and J lost 1 base; unmatched junction nucleotides: 6. Germline CDR1 is SGHVS and CDR2 is FNYEAQ. The CDR3 sequence is 16 residues long. This CDR3 is CASSSTGGIGTDTQYF. DNA for the CDR3: TGTGCCAGCAGCTCTACAGGGGGCATCGGCACAGATACGCAGTATTTT.

This clonotype was found a few times. The genes are TRBV7-9 and TRBJ1-2; possibly TRBD1 for D (6 bases). From germline, CDR1 is SEHNR and CDR2 FQNEAQ (reference sequence). The CDR3 sequence is 15 residues long. V was clipped by 1 base and J by 6 bases, with 15 bases between them. CDR3 residues: CASSLGPGASDGYTF. The CDR3 coding sequence is TGTGCCAGCAGCTTAGGACCAGGGGCCAGCGATGGCTACACCTTC.

This clonotype was recorded a few times. The genes are TRBV3-1 and TRBJ2-1; the match to TRBD2 covers 12 bases. This CDR3 contains 16 residues. Germline trimming cut 4 bases from V and 7 bases from J; bases unmatched to any gene: 8. In germline, CDR1 is LGHDT, CDR2 YNNKEL (reference sequence). The DNA for the CDR3 is TGTGCCAGCAGCCCCCCTAGCGGGGGGGTCGTGAATGAGCAGTTCTTC. Amino acid sequence: CASSPPSGGVVNEQFF.

This clonotype was counted only a few times. CDR3 sequence reads: CSARSGNEQFF. CDR3 coding DNA: TGCAGTGCTAGGTCCGGCAATGAGCAGTTCTTC. This sequence joins TRBV20-1 and TRBJ2-5; no definite D call. With the DNA end fitting TRBJ2-1 better, the J assignment may be wrong. CDR1 and CDR2 (germline): DFQATT, SNEGSKA (reference sequence). The CDR3 runs 11 residues.

The chain combines TRBV7-9 with TRBJ2-1; TRBD2 matches at 10 bases. Germline loops: CDR1 SEHNR, CDR2 FQNEAQ (reference sequence). The CDR3 is 15 amino acids. With V trimmed by 7 bases and J by 3 bases, 6 bases remained unmatched. In nucleotides, the CDR3 is TGTGCCAGCATCCAGGCTAGCGGGAGCTACAATGAGCAGTTCTTC. Translation gives CASIQASGSYNEQFF. Based on the CDR3 plus reference TRBV7-9 and TRBJ2-1, the full variable domain is DTGVSQNPRHKITKRGQNVTFRCDPISEHNRLYWYRQTLGQGPEFLTYFQNEAQLEKSRLLSDRFSAERPKGSFSTLEIQRTEQGDSAMYLCASIQASGSYNEQFFGPGTRLTVL.

This chain uses TRBV28 with TRBJ2-7; the match to TRBD1 covers 9 bases. V lost 2 bases and J lost 3; bases outside the gene matches: 11. Germline V gene lookup returns CDR1 MDHEN and CDR2 SYDVKM. The CDR3 totals 17 residues. Here the CDR3 DNA reads TGTGCCAGCAGTTTAAGGCGTAAAACAGGGGGCGTCTACGAGCAGTACTTC. This gives the protein CASSLRRKTGGVYEQYF.

This clonotype was found a few times. The chain is built from TRBV3-1 and TRBJ1-5; D is unresolved. The germline V and J ends were trimmed by 1 base and 12 bases, with 10 bases remaining between them. Germline V gives CDR1 LGHDT, CDR2 YNNKEL (reference sequence). The CDR3 consists of 12 residues. CDR3 region: CASSQAGSSQHF. The CDR3 nucleotides read TGTGCCAGCAGCCAAGCTGGGTCAAGCCAGCATTTT.

This clonotype was detected a few times. The chain combines TRBV12-3 or TRBV12-4 with TRBJ2-2; D perhaps matches TRBD2 (6 bases). This CDR3 is built from 14 residues. Trimming took 6 bases from V and 13 from J, leaving 21 bases between them. The CDR3 sequence is CASRLEGTARGLFF. The CDR3 nucleotides are TGTGCCAGCAGGCTTGAAGGGACTGCCCGAGGGCTGTTTTTT.

This clonotype was picked up a small number of times. The rearrangement joins TRBV4-1 to TRBJ1-1, with D possibly TRBD1 on 5 matching bases. The ends were cut back, 3 bases at V and 7 bases at J, with 15 bases in the middle. Germline-derived CDR1 and CDR2 are MGHRA and YSYEKL. The CDR3 spans 14 residues. The DNA of the CDR3 is TGCGCCAGCAGCCAGGGGGTAGGGCCCCTTGAAGCTTTCTTT. Protein: CASSQGVGPLEAFF.

The J gene is TRBJ2-1, the V gene TRBV25-1; 7 positions match TRBD2. Germline CDR1 MGHDK, CDR2 SYGVNS. The V and J ends lost 6 bases and 12 bases, in that order; junction bases with no gene match: 14. This CDR3 spans 14 amino acids. The CDR3 DNA follows: TGTGCCAGCAGCCCTAGCGGTGAACGGGATGGGCAGTTCTTC. This gives the protein CASSPSGERDGQFF.

This clonotype has just a few counts. The chain has TRBV9 and TRBJ2-3, with a possible D match to TRBD2 (5 bases). V lost 3 bases and J lost 4, with 6 bases in between. Germline-derived CDR1 and CDR2 are SGDLS and YYNGEE. The CDR3 contains 12 residues. DNA for the CDR3: TGTGCCAGCAGCGACGGGGCAGATACGCAGTATTTT. Amino acids: CASSDGADTQYF.

This clonotype was found once. The chain carries TRBV7-2 and TRBJ2-3; 8 bases are a match to TRBD2. The germline V gene has CDR1 SGHTA and CDR2 FQGNSA. Unmatched junction bases numbered 14, after V lost 8 bases and J lost 1 base. The CDR3 is made up of 17 amino acids. The CDR3 nucleotides read TGTGCCAGCGGGACGGTTGGATCAGCGGGAGGCACAGATACGCAGTATTTT. The encoded protein is CASGTVGSAGGTDTQYF.

V and J are TRBV11-2 and TRBJ2-1; 8 nucleotides line up with TRBD2. This CDR3 contains 15 residues. Germline V gene sequence: CDR1 SGHAT, CDR2 FQNNGV. Trimming at V came to 3 bases and at J to 10 bases, leaving 11 bases not matched to a gene. DNA of the CDR3: TGTGCCAGCAGCTTTTTGGACGGGGGGGCCGGAGAGCAGTTCTTC. It yields the protein CASSFLDGGAGEQFF.

This clonotype showed up just a few times. V gene TRBV29-1 combines with J gene TRBJ1-2, with TRBD1 matching over 10 bases. Germline CDR1 is SQVTM and CDR2 is ANQGSEA. The ends lost 3 bases at V and 3 bases at J; junction bases unmatched: 7. CDR3 length equals 15 residues. The CDR3 protein is CSVDETGGTHYGYTF. Written as DNA, the CDR3 is TGCAGCGTTGACGAGACAGGGGGCACCCACTATGGCTACACCTTC.

The chain's CDR3 is CATSTLQGAVANTEAFF. Here the CDR3 DNA reads TGTGCCACCAGCACCTTACAGGGTGCGGTTGCGAACACTGAAGCTTTCTTT. The chain links TRBV15 to TRBJ1-1; perhaps TRBD1 as D (6 bases). Trimming took 4 bases from V and 1 from J, leaving 19 bases between them. The germline CDR1 and CDR2 sequences are LNHNV and YYDKDF (reference sequence). The CDR3 runs 17 residues.